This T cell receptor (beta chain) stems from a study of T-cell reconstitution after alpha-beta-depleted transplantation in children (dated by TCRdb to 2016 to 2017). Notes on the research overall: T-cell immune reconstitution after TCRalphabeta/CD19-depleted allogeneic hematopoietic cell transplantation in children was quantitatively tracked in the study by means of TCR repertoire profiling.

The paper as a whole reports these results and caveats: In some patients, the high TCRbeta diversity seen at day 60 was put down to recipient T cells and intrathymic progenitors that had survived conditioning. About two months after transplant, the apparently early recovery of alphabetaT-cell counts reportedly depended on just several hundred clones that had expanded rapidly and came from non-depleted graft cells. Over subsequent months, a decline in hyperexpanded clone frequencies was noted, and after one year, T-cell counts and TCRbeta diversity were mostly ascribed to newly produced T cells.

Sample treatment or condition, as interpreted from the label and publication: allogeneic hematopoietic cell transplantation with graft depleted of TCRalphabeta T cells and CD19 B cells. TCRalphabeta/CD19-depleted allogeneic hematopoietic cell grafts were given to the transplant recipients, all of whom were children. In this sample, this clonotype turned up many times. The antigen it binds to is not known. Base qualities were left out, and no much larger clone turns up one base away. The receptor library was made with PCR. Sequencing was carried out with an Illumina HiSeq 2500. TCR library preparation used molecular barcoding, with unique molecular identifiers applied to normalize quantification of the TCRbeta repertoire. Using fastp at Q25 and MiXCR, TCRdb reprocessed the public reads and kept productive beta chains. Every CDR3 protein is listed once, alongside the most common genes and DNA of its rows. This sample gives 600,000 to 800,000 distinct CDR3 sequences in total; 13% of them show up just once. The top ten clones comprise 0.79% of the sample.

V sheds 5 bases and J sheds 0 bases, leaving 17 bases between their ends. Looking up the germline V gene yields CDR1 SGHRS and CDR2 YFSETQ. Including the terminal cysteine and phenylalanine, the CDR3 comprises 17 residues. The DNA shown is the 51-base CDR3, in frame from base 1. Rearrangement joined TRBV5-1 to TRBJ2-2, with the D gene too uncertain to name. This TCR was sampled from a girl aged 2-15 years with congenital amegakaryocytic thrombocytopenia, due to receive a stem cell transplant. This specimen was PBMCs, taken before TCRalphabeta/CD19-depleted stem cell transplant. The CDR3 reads CASRKDEAVANTGELFF. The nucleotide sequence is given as TGCGCCAGCAGAAAGGATGAAGCTGTCGCGAACACCGGGGAGCTGTTTTTT. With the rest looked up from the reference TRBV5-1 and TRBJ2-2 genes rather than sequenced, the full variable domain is KAGVTQTPRYLIKTRGQQVTLSCSPISGHRSVSWYQQTPGQGLQFLFEYFSETQRNKGNFPGRFSGRQFSNSRSEMNVSTLELGDSALYLCASRKDEAVANTGELFFGEGSRLTVL.